This note documents a single T cell receptor beta chain sequence. Its antigen remains unidentified. This specimen comes from a study of persistence of HIV-infected CD4 T cells. Stimulation used 10 ug/mL lysate from CMV-infected fibroblasts. Memory cells lacking CD40L and CD69 with high CD45RO were sorted. This was the immunoSEQ version 4 assay in survey mode. Sequenced by immunoSEQ multiplex PCR; TCRdb stores in-frame clones only, minus some. This table holds 48,000 or so clones, about four fifths found once. Trimming removed 5 bases from V and 0 bases from J, with 10 bases in between. The germline V gene encodes CDR1 SNHLY and CDR2 FYNNEI. This CDR3 has 14 residues.

The sequence was collected from an adult man with HIV who was CMV-seropositive. The chain has TRBV2 and TRBJ2-5; D possibly corresponds to TRBD2 (5 bases). The sample was CD4+ T cells sorted from PBMCs after approximately 20-hour stimulation, taken from a patient who received antiretroviral therapy. The CDR3 loop reads CASSFRENQETQYF. The CDR3, as DNA: TGTGCCAGCAGTTTCCGGGAAAACCAAGAGACCCAGTACTTC.